This T cell receptor (beta chain) is from a study of CD8 T cells in Susac syndrome. The patients who served as multiple sclerosis controls were treatment-naive and had stable or active relapsing-remitting disease that fulfilled the revised McDonald criteria. Isolation of CD8+ and CD4+ T cells was performed negatively, whereas enrichment of TEMRA cells was done by FACS. With random hexamers, reverse transcription was performed on about 0.5 to 1 ug of RNA. TCRdb reprocessed the immunoSEQ multiplex PCR reads with MiXCR, giving one entry per CDR3 protein. Of about 60,000 distinct CDR3 sequences in the sample, about 94% were seen once. Per germline, CDR1 SEHNR and CDR2 FQNEAQ (reference sequence). V was cut by 2 bases and J by 5 bases, with 12 bases left in between. The CDR3 covers 14 residues.

This rearrangement joins TRBV7-9 to TRBJ1-2; D unresolved. The sequence was collected from a human donor with multiple sclerosis. Sequenced: CD8+ T cells from PBMCs. DNA for the CDR3: TGTGCCAGCAGCTTAACTTCAGAGGGATATGGCTACACCTTC. Translated, it gives CASSLTSEGYGYTF.